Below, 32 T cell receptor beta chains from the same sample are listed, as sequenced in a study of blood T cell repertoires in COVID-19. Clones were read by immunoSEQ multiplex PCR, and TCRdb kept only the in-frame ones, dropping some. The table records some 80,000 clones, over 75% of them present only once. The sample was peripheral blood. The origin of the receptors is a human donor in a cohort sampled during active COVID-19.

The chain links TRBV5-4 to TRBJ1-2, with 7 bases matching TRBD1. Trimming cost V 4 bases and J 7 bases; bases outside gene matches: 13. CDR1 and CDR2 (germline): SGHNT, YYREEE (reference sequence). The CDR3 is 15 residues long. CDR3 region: CASSPPADRFSGYTF. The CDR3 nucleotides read TGTGCCAGCAGCCCGCCGGCGGACAGGTTTTCTGGCTACACCTTC.

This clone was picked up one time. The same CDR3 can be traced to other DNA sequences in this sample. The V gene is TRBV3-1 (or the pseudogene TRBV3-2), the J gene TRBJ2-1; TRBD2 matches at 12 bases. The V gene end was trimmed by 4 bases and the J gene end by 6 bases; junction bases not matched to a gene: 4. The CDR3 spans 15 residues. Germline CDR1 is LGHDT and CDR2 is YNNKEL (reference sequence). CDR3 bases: TGTGCCAGCAGCCCGGGACTAGCGGGTGGCAATGAGCAGTTCTTC. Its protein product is CASSPGLAGGNEQFF.

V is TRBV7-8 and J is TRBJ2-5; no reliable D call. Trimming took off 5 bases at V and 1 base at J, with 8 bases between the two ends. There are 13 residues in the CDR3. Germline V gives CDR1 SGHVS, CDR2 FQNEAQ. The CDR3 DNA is TGTGCCAGCAGCCTCAGGATCCAAGAGACCCAGTACTTC. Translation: CASSLRIQETQYF. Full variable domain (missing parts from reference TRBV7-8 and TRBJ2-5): GAGVSQSPRYKVAKRGQDVALRCDPISGHVSLFWYQQALGQGPEFLTYFQNEAQLDKSGLPSDRFFAERPEGSVSTLKIQRTQQEDSAVYLCASSLRIQETQYFGPGTRLLVL.

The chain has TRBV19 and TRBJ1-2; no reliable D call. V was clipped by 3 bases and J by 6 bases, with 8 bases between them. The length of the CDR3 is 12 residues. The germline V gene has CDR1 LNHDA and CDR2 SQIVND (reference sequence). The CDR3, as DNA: TGTGCCAGTAGTATCCAGGCTAATGGCTACACCTTC. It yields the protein CASSIQANGYTF.

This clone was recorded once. The DNA for the CDR3 is TGTGCCAGCTCCCCGGACAGGGGGCCGAACACTGAAGCTTTCTTT. Translating it yields CASSPDRGPNTEAFF. J is TRBJ1-1 and V is TRBV18; 11 nucleotides match TRBD1. Per germline, CDR1 KGHSH and CDR2 LQKENI. Trimming at V came to 6 bases and at J to 1 base, leaving 4 bases not matched to a gene. The CDR3 length is 15 residues. The variable domain in full, with the rest retrieved from reference TRBV18 and TRBJ1-1, is NAGVMQNPRHLVRRRGQEARLRCSPMKGHSHVYWYRQLPEEGLKFMVYLQKENIIDESGMPKERFSAEFPKEGPSILRIQQVVRGDSAAYFCASSPDRGPNTEAFFGQGTRLTVV.

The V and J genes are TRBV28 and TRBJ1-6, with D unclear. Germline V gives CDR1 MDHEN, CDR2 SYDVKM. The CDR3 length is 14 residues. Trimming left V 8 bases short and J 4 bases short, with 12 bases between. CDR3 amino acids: CASGPRRYNSPLHF. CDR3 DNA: TGTGCCAGCGGGCCGCGGAGGTATAATTCACCCCTCCACTTT. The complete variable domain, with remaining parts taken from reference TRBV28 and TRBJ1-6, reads DVKVTQSSRYLVKRTGEKVFLECVQDMDHENMFWYRQDPGLGLRLIYFSYDVKMKEKGDIPEGYSVSREKKERFSLILESASTNQTSMYLCASGPRRYNSPLHFGNGTRLTVT.

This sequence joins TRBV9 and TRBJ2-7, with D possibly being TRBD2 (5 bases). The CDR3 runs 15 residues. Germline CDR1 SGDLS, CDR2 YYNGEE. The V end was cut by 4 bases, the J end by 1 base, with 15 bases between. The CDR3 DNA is TGTGCCAGCAGCCCAAGGACGGGAATATCCTACGAGCAGTACTTC. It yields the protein CASSPRTGISYEQYF.

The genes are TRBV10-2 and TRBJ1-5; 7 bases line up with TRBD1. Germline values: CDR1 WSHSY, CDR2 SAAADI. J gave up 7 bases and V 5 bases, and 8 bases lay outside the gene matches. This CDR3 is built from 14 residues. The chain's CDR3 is CASSIEGARQPQHF. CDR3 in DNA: TGCGCCAGCAGTATTGAGGGGGCTAGGCAGCCCCAGCATTTT.

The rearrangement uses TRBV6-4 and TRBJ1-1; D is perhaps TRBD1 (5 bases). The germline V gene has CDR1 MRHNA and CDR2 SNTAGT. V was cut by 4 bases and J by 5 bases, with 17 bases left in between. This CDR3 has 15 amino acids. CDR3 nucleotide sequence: TGTGCCAGCAGTGCAGACGGGGGGGTGCGGACTGAAGCTTTCTTT. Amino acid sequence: CASSADGGVRTEAFF.

The CDR3, as DNA: TGTGCCAGCAGCACTACCGGGACAGGGTCGGACGAGACCCAGTACTTC. Translating gives CASSTTGTGSDETQYF. The rearrangement uses TRBV13 and TRBJ2-5; 9 bases match TRBD1. This CDR3 is 16 amino acids long. Germline CDR1 and CDR2: PRHDT and FYEKMQ (reference sequence). The trim removed 5 bases at V and 5 bases at J, leaving 12 bases unmatched.

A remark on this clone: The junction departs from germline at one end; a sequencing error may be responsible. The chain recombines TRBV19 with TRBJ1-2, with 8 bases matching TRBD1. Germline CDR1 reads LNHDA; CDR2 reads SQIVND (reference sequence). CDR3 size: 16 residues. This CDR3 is CASSIPGQVFNDGYTF. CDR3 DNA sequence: TGTGCCAGTAGTATCCCGGGACAGGTTTTTAACGATGGCTACACCTTC.

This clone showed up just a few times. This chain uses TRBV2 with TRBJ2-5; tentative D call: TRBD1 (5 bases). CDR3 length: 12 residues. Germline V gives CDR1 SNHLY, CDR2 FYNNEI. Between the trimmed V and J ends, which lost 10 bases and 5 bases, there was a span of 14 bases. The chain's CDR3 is CATSRGSETQYF. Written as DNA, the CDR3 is TGTGCCACCTCAAGGGGTAGTGAGACCCAGTACTTC.

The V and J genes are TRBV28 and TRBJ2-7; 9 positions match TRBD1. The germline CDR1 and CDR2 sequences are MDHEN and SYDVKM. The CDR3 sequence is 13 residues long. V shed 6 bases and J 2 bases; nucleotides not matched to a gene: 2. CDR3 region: CASRGQGPYEQYF. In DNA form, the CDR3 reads TGTGCCAGCAGGGGACAGGGACCCTACGAGCAGTACTTC.

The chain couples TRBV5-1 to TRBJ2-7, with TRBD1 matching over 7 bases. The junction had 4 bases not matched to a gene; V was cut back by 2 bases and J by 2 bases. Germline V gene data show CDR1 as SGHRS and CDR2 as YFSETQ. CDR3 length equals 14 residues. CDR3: CASSLGQGAYEQYF. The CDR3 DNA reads TGCGCCAGCAGCTTAGGGCAGGGGGCCTACGAGCAGTACTTC.

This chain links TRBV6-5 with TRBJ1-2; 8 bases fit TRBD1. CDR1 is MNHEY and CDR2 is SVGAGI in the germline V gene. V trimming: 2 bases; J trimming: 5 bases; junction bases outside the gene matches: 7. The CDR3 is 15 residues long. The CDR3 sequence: CASSYDTGGGYGYTF. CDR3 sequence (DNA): TGTGCCAGCAGTTACGACACAGGGGGGGGATATGGCTACACCTTC.

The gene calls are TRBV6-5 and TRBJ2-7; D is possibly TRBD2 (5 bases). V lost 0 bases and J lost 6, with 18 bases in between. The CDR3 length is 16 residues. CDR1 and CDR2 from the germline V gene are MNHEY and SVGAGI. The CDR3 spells CASSYSTTVSLGEQYF. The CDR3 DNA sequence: TGTGCCAGCAGTTACTCGACTACGGTCAGCCTGGGCGAGCAGTACTTC.

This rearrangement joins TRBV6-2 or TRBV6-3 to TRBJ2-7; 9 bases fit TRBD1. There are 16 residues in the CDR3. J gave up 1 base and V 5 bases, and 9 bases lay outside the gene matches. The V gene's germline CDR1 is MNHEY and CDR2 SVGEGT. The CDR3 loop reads CASSTSGQGLSYEQYF. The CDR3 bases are TGTGCCAGCAGTACGTCCGGACAGGGGTTGTCCTACGAGCAGTACTTC.

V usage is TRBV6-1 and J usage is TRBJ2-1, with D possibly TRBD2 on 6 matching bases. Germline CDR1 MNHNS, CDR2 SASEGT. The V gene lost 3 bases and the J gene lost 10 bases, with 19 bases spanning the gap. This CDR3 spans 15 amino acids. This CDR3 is CASSDGGVRAWEQFF. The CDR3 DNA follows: TGTGCCAGCAGTGACGGCGGGGTTCGAGCTTGGGAGCAGTTCTTC.

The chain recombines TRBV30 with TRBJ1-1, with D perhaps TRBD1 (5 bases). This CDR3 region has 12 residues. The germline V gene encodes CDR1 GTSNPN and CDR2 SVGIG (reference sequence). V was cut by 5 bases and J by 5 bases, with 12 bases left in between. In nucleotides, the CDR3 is TGTGCCTGGTGCAGGGTGAGAACTGAAGCTTTCTTT. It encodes CAWCRVRTEAFF.

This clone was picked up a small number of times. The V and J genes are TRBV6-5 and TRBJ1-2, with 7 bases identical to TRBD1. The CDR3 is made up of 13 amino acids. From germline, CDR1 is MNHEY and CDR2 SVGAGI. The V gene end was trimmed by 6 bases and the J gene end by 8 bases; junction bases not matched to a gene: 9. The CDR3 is CASRETGLEGYTF. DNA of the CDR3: TGTGCCAGCAGAGAGACAGGGCTCGAGGGCTACACCTTC.

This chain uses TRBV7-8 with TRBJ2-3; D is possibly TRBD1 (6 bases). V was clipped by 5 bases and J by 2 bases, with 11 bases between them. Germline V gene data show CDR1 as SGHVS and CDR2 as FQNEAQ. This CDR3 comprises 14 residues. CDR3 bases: TGTGCCAGCAGCCACAGGGTTTTCACAGATACGCAGTATTTT. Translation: CASSHRVFTDTQYF.

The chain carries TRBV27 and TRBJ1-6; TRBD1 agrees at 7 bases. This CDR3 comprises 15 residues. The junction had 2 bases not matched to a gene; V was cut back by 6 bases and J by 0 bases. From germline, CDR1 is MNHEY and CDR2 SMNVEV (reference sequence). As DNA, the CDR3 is TGTGCCAGCAGCCGACAGGGCTCCTATAATTCACCCCTCCACTTT. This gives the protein CASSRQGSYNSPLHF.

Here the CDR3 reads CASSPSGTGYSPLHF. CDR3 bases: TGTGCCAGCAGCCCCTCAGGGACAGGCTATTCACCCCTCCACTTT. This chain connects TRBV9 to TRBJ1-6; 8 bases align to TRBD1. Germline values: CDR1 SGDLS, CDR2 YYNGEE. With 4 bases clipped from V and 8 bases from J, the junction kept 8 bases outside the gene matches. The CDR3 sequence is 15 residues long.

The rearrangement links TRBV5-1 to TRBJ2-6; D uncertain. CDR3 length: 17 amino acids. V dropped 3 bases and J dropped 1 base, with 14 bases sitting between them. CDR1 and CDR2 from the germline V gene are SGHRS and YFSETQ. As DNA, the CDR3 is TGCGCCAGCAGCTACGACATCTCCCCGTCTGGGGCCAACGTCCTGACTTTC. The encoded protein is CASSYDISPSGANVLTF.

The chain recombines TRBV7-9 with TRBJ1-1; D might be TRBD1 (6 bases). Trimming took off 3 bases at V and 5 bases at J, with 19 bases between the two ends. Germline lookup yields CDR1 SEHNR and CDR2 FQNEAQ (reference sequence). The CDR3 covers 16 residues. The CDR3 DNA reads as TGTGCCAGCAGCTTTCTTGGCAGGGGAGATTGGACTGAAGCTTTCTTT. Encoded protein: CASSFLGRGDWTEAFF.

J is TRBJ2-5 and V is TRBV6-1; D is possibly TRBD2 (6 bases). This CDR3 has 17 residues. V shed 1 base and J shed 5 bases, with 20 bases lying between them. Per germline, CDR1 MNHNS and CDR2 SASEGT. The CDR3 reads CASSEEVRERGRETQYF. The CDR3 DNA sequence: TGTGCCAGCAGTGAAGAGGTCCGGGAGAGAGGAAGGGAGACCCAGTACTTC.

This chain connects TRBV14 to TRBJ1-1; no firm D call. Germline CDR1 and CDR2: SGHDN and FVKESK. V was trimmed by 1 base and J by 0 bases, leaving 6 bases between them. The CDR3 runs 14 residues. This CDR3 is CASSQAILNTEAFF. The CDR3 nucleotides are TGTGCCAGCAGCCAAGCTATCCTGAACACTGAAGCTTTCTTT.

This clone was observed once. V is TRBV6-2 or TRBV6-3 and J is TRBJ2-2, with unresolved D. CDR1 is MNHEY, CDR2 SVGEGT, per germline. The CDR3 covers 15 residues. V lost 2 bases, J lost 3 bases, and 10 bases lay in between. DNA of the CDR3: TGTGCCAGCAGTTACCCAACACGTTACACCGGGGAGCTGTTTTTT. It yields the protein CASSYPTRYTGELFF.

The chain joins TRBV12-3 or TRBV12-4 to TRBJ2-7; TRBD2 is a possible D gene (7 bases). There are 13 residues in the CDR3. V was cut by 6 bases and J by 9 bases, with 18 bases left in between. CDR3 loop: CASRPRGGALQYF. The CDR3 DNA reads TGTGCCAGCAGACCTCGAGGGGGGGCGCTGCAGTACTTC.

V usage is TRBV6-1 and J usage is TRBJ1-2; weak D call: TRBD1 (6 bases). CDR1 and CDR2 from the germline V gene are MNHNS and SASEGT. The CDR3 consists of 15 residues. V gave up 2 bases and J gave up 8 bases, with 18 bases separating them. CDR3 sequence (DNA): TGTGCCAGCAGTGAATCTCCGGGACAATGGGGCGGCTACACCTTC. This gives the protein CASSESPGQWGGYTF.

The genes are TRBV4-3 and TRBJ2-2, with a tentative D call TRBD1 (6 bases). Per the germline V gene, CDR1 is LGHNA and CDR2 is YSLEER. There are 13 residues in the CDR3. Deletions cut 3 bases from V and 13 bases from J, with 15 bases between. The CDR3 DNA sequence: TGCGCCAGCAGCCATCGTACAGGGCGATGGCTGTTTTTT. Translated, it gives CASSHRTGRWLFF.

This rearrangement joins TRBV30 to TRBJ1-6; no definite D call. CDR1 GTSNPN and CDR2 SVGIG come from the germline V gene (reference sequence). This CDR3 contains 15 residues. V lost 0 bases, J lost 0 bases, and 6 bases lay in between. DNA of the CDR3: TGTGCCTGGAGTGTACGGAGCTCCTATAATTCACCCCTCCACTTT. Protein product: CAWSVRSSYNSPLHF.